The clone carrying this T cell receptor (beta chain) was picked up a small number of times. Antigen: not known. These data are taken from a study of Graves' ophthalmopathy and Graves' hyperthyroidism. For the study at large: Researchers obtained peripheral blood at initial diagnosis, before any treatment had begun. The study, taken as a whole, reports: Sensitivity of about 90% and specificity of around 76% were achieved when a 13-signature model separated ophthalmopathy from stable hyperthyroidism. Most expanded clonotypes in thyroid above 0.001 frequency also showed up in blood.

CDR3 size: 14 residues. Unmatched junction bases numbered 9, after V lost 6 bases and J lost 10 bases. Amplification of TCR beta CDR3 regions used RNA transcripts. The authors performed first-round RT-PCR with HTBI primers and then a second-round multiplex PCR. TCRdb itself ran the multiplex PCR reads through MiXCR, one entry per CDR3 protein. The sample lists hundreds of thousands of distinct CDR3 sequences, 40% seen once, with 44% in the top ten. Ophthalmopathy in the donors was of moderate-to-severe activity, with CAS ≥3, NOSPECS ≥4 and duration under 3 months. This chain uses TRBV12-3 or TRBV12-4 with TRBJ1-6, with 7 positions matching TRBD1. The sample was peripheral blood. The sequence was collected from an adult man with Graves' ophthalmopathy. CDR3 region: CASSLRQGISPLHF. CDR3 DNA sequence: TGTGCCAGCAGCCTACGACAGGGAATCTCACCCCTCCACTTT.